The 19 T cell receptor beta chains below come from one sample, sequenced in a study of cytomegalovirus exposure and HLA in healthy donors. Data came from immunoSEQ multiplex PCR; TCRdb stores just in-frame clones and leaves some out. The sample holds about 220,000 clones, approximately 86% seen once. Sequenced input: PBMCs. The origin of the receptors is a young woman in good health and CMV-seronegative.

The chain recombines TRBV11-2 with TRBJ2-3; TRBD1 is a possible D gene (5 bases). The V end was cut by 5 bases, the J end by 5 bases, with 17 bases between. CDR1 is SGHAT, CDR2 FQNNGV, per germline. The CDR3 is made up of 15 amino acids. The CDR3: CASSMTGARKDTQYF. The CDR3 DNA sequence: TGTGCCAGCAGCATGACTGGGGCCCGAAAAGATACGCAGTATTTT.

CDR3 sequence: CASRQGAFSYQETQYF. For the CDR3, the DNA is TGTGCCAGCAGACAGGGGGCGTTTAGCTACCAAGAGACCCAGTACTTC. The V gene is TRBV2, the J gene TRBJ2-5, with 9 bases lining up with TRBD1. The V and J ends lost 6 bases and 0 bases, in that order; junction bases with no gene match: 8. This CDR3 has 16 amino acids. CDR1 is SNHLY and CDR2 is FYNNEI in the germline V gene. The complete variable domain, with remaining parts taken from reference TRBV2 and TRBJ2-5, reads EPEVTQTPSHQVTQMGQEVILRCVPISNHLYFYWYRQILGQKVEFLVSFYNNEISEKSEIFDDQFSVERPDGSNFTLKIRSTKLEDSAMYFCASRQGAFSYQETQYFGPGTRLLVL.

The chain's CDR3 is CASSRQGPGANVLTF. The CDR3 bases are TGTGCCAGCAGTCGACAGGGTCCTGGGGCCAACGTCCTGACTTTC. The chain couples TRBV9 to TRBJ2-6, with 7 nucleotides matching TRBD1. CDR3 length equals 15 residues. Germline assignment: CDR1 SGDLS and CDR2 YYNGEE. The V segment lost 5 bases and the J segment 2 bases; nucleotides outside the gene matches: 4.

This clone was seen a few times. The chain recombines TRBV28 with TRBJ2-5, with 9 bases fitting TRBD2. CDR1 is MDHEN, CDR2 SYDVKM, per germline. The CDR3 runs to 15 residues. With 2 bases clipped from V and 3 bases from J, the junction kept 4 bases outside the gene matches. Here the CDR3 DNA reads TGTGCCAGCAGTTTAGGGGTAGCGGGAGAAGAGACCCAGTACTTC. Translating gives CASSLGVAGEETQYF.

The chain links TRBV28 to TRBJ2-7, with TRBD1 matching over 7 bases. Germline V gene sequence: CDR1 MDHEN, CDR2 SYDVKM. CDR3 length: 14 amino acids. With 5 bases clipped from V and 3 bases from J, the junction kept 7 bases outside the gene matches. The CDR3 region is CASSNRGRSYEQYF. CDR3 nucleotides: TGTGCCAGCAGTAACAGGGGCCGGAGCTACGAGCAGTACTTC.

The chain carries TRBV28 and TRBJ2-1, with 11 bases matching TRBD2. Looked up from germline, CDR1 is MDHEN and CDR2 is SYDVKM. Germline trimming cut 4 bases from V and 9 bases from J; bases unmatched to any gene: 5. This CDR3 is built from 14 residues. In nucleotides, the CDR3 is TGTGCCAGCAGTTCACTAGCGGGAGATGGTGAGCAGTTCTTC. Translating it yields CASSSLAGDGEQFF.

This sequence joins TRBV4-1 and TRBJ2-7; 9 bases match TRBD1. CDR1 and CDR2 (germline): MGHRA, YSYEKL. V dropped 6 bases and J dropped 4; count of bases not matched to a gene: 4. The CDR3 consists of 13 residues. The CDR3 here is CASSGTGMYEQYF. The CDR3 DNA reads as TGCGCCAGCAGTGGGACAGGGATGTACGAGCAGTACTTC.

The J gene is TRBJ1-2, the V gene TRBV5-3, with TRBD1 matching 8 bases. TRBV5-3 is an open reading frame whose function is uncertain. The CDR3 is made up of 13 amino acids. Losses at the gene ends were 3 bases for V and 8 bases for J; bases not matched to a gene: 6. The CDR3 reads CARSSAGGRGYTF. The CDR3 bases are TGTGCCAGAAGCTCGGCAGGGGGCCGCGGCTACACCTTC.

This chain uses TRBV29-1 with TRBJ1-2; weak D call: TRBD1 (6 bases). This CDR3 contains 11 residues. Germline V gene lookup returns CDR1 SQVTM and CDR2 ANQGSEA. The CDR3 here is CTIDRPNGYTF. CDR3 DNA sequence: TGCACCATAGACAGGCCTAACGGCTACACCTTC.

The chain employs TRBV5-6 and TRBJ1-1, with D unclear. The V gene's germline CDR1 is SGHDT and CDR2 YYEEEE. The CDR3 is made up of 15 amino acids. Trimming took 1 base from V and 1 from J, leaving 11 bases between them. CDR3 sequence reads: CASSLYRQSNTEAFF. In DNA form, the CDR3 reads TGTGCCAGCAGCTTGTACAGACAATCGAACACTGAAGCTTTCTTT.

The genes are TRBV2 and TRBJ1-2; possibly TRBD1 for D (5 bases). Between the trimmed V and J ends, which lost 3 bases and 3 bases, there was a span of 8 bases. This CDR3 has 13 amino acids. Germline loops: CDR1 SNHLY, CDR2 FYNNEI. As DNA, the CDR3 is TGTGCCAGCAGTGAGGGACTCCACTATGGCTACACCTTC. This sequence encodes CASSEGLHYGYTF.

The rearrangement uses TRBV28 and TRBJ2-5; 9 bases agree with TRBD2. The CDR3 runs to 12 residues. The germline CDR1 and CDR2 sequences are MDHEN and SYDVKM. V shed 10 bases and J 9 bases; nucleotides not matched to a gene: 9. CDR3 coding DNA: TGTGCCACTATTAGCGGGAGAGGGTCCCAGTACTTC. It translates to CATISGRGSQYF. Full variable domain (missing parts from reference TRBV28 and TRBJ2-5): DVKVTQSSRYLVKRTGEKVFLECVQDMDHENMFWYRQDPGLGLRLIYFSYDVKMKEKGDIPEGYSVSREKKERFSLILESASTNQTSMYLCATISGRGSQYFGPGTRLLVL.

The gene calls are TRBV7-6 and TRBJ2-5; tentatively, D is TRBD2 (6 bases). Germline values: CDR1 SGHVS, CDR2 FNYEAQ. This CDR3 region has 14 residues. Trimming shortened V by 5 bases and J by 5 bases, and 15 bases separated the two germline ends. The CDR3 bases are TGTGCCAGCAGCGCCGGACGTGGAGGGGAGACCCAGTACTTC. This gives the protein CASSAGRGGETQYF.

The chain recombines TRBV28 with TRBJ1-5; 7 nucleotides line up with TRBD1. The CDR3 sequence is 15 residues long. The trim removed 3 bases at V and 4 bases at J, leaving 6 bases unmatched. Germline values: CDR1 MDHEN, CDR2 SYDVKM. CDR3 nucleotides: TGTGCCAGCAGTTTGGGCAGGGGGGTTAATCAGCCCCAGCATTTT. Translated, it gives CASSLGRGVNQPQHF.

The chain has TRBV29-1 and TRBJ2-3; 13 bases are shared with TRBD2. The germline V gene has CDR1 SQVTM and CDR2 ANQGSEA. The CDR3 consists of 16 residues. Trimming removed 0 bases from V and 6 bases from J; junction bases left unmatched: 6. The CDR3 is CSVEELAGGPQDTQYF. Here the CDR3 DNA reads TGCAGCGTTGAAGAACTAGCGGGAGGGCCTCAGGATACGCAGTATTTT.

The CDR3 coding sequence is TGTGCCAGCAGCCCGGGGACAGTGAACCAAGAGACCCAGTACTTC. Its translation is CASSPGTVNQETQYF. The V call is TRBV9, the J call TRBJ2-5; 7 bases match TRBD1. The CDR3 consists of 15 residues. V shed 4 bases and J 0 bases; nucleotides not matched to a gene: 6. Germline values: CDR1 SGDLS, CDR2 YYNGEE.

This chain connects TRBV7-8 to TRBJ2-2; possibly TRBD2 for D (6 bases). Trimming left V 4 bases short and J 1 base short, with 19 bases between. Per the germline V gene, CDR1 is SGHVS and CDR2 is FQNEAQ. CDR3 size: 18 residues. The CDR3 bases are TGTGCCAGCAGCTATGAGACCCTGGACTACCAGAACACCGGGGAGCTGTTTTTT. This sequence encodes CASSYETLDYQNTGELFF.

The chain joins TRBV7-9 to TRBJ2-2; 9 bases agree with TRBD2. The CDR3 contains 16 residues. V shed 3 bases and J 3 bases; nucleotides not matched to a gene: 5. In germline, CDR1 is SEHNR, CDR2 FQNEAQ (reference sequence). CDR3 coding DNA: TGTGCCAGCAGCTTTTTAGCGGGAGAGGACACCGGGGAGCTGTTTTTT. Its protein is CASSFLAGEDTGELFF.

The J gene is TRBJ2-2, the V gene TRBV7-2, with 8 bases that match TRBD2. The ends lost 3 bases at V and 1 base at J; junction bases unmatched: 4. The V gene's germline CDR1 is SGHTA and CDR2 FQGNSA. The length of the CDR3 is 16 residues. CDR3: CASSFGLAENTGELFF. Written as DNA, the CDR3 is TGTGCCAGCAGCTTCGGACTAGCCGAGAACACCGGGGAGCTGTTTTTT.